This T cell receptor (beta chain) stems from a study of blood T cell repertoires in COVID-19 (dated by TCRdb to about 2020). Study-wide context: The collaborator samples originated in the United States, Italy and Spain and spanned the acute and convalescent phases of COVID-19. Where HLA class I and class II types were available, the types were taken from metadata supplied by the sample provider, not from assay-based typing. The repertoires were made available in a free public database intended to serve as a resource for research on the immune response to SARS-CoV-2. The sample metadata nearly always contained a de-identified subject ID, COVID-19 status, age in years and sex. The material from the prospective study consisted of cDNA or gDNA derived from T cells, B-cell-depleted T cells, or PBMCs. The dataset comprised deeply sampled blood TCRbeta repertoires from subjects exposed to, actively infected with, or recovered from COVID-19. Samples were obtained from the ongoing ImmuneRACE study (first 160 participants) and from over 1,000 subjects provided by 6 global collaborators.

Summary of the overall study and its limitations: The amount of clinical and demographic metadata varied by source and participant and was provided uncurated.

Collaborating institutions collected whole blood in K2EDTA tubes following their own protocols. For TCRbeta analysis, collaborators shipped samples as frozen whole blood, isolated PBMCs, or DNA extracted from either of those sample types. TCRbeta CDR3 regions were amplified from genomic DNA by means of the immunoSEQ Assay, a bias-controlled multiplex PCR. Per the original workflow: The number of nucleated cells in each sample was estimated by amplification of reference gene primers within the assay. Sequence reads were collapsed and filtered to measure the absolute abundance of every unique TCRbeta CDR3 rearrangement. For each sample, productive Simpson clonality was calculated by taking the square root of Simpson's diversity index across productive rearrangements. Drawn from immuneACCESS, this table holds only the in-frame rearrangements with V and J called that TCRdb kept. Clones are partly lost; checked studies trace under half to an unresolved V gene and leave the rest unexplained. V and J calls and clone size are those listed in that table; D and trimming were worked out from the DNA. The sample table records more than 100,000 clones; around 87% of these occur just once. Clones ranked in the top ten supply about 3.6% of the sample.

This clone came up a few times. No cognate antigen has been identified for it. Within one base of it there is no much larger clone, and no base qualities were kept. The source is a woman in her sixties with acute or convalescent COVID-19. Sequenced: peripheral blood.

The DNA sequence is TGTGCCAGCAGCCTCTCGGCGGCCATGAACACTGAAGCTTTCTTT. It encodes CASSLSAAMNTEAFF. In this chain, TRBV3-1 (or the pseudogene TRBV3-2) is recombined with TRBJ1-1; a confident D gene designation cannot be given. The CDR3 has 15 amino acids, counting the end cysteine and phenylalanine. Only the CDR3 DNA stays, 45 bases, in frame from base 1. A distance of 12 bases separates the germline ends of V and J, which lose 4 bases and 0 bases respectively. According to the germline V gene (reference sequence), CDR1 reads LGHDT and CDR2 reads YNNKEL.